The TCR beta chain described here comes from a study of blood T cells in healthy people across ages. Study-level information: With template switching, about one barcoded beta molecule was captured per two T cells. Findings and caveats of the study: Since the PBMCs were unsorted, naive and antigen-experienced cells could not be conclusively compared.

RNA extraction gave at least 5 micrograms of total RNA per sample. V lost 6 bases, J lost 0 bases, and 21 bases lay in between. CDR1 is MDHEN and CDR2 is SYDVKM in the germline V gene. The CDR3 spans 17 residues. Primers used in a second PCR of about 7 to 12 cycles were a sample-barcoded 5' primer and a J-beta primer mix. CDR3-containing paired-end reads numbering at least 3 million came from each sample. TCRdb re-analysed the 5' RACE reads in MiXCR, keeping a single row per CDR3 protein. The table includes over 600,000 distinct CDR3 sequences, 40% to 45% detected once. This clonotype showed up just a few times. The antigen is not known.

The receptor's source is a man aged 80 or over in good health. This chain links TRBV28 with TRBJ2-7; D call uncertain. Material: blood. Written as DNA, the CDR3 is TGTGCCAGCAGAGGCCCCCGGTCCTACACCAACTCCTACGAGCAGTACTTC. It translates to CASRGPRSYTNSYEQYF.